The following is a T cell receptor (beta chain) sequence with its context. The read terminates 3 residues before the CDR3 end, so the remaining end is supplied by the germline J gene. The data were produced by immunoSEQ multiplex PCR, yet TCRdb's version contains in-frame clones alone and is incomplete. The data show some 40,000 clones, none appearing only once, with under 4.5% held by the ten largest. These data originate in a study of T cell clonality in common variable immunodeficiency. The V and J ends lost 0 bases and 7 bases respectively, with 18 bases between them. The germline V gene has CDR1 GTSNPN and CDR2 SVGIG (reference sequence). The CDR3 extends over 15 amino acids.

The clonotype was recovered from a person aged 18 to 70 in good health. The material sequenced was peripheral blood mononuclear cells. The chain has TRBV30 and TRBJ1-2, with D unresolved. The sequenced part of the CDR3 DNA is TGTGCCTGGAGTGTATCTGGACTAGCGGGAGTTGGC. This gives the protein CAWSVSGLAGVG. The complete CDR3 protein is CAWSVSGLAGVGYTF.